Each of the 21 T cell receptor beta chains below was sequenced from the same sample in a study of blood T cells in healthy people across ages. It was with a sample-barcoded 5' primer and a J-beta primer mix that a second PCR of about 6 to 12 cycles was run. TCRdb re-called the 5' RACE reads through MiXCR, storing one row per CDR3 protein. Seen here are around 1,000,000 distinct CDR3 sequences, approximately 25% observed once, and the top ten hold around 0.75%. Another study also made use of these data, one on T cells of mothers and their children.

Sequencing was carried out using blood. These receptors came from a girl aged 2 to 10 in good health.

This clonotype has just a few counts. The rearrangement uses TRBV4-1 and TRBJ1-5, with 7 bases lining up with TRBD1. CDR3 length equals 15 residues. V lost 1 base to trimming and J lost 5 bases; unmatched junction nucleotides: 5. Per germline, CDR1 MGHRA and CDR2 YSYEKL. In DNA form, the CDR3 reads TGCGCCAGCAGCCAAGGACAGGGTCCGTATCAGCCCCAGCATTTT. Its protein is CASSQGQGPYQPQHF.

The chain is built from TRBV9 and TRBJ2-5; perhaps TRBD1 as D (5 bases). This CDR3 is 15 amino acids long. V dropped 0 bases and J dropped 2 bases, with 11 bases sitting between them. Germline V CDR1 and CDR2: SGDLS, YYNGEE. CDR3 nucleotides: TGTGCCAGCAGCGTAGACAGGCTGAATCAAGAGACCCAGTACTTC. This translates into CASSVDRLNQETQYF.

Points on this clonotype: A read error may account for a junction end that differs from germline. The chain links TRBV12-3 or TRBV12-4 to TRBJ2-3, with 11 bases that match TRBD2. The CDR3 consists of 21 residues. The CDR3 loop reads CASSLVLRRLAGLASTDTQYF. The DNA for the CDR3 is TGCGCCAGCAGTTTAGTGCTGCGGCGACTAGCGGGACTAGCTAGCACAGATACGCAGTATTTT.

In its sample, this clonotype was seen a few times. This sequence joins TRBV7-9 and TRBJ2-1; 10 bases agree with TRBD1. The length of the CDR3 is 15 residues. CDR1 is SEHNR, CDR2 FQNEAQ, per germline (reference sequence). V lost 4 bases to trimming and J lost 8 bases; unmatched junction nucleotides: 8. The CDR3 DNA follows: TGTGCCAGCAGCTCCGGGACAGGGGTAATCGATGAGCAGTTCTTC. It codes for CASSSGTGVIDEQFF.

The rearrangement joins TRBV7-8 to TRBJ2-3; the D gene is possibly TRBD2 (7 bases). The germline gives CDR1 SGHVS, CDR2 FQNEAQ. The CDR3 runs to 17 residues. V lost 5 bases and J 3 bases, leaving 21 bases between the germline ends. The DNA for the CDR3 is TGTGCCAGCAGCACAATGGGGGGGCTCAAGACAACAGATACGCAGTATTTT. Translating gives CASSTMGGLKTTDTQYF.

This clonotype was counted only a few times. The genes are TRBV6-1 and TRBJ2-4; either TRBD1 or TRBD2 may supply D (5 bases each). Germline values: CDR1 MNHNS, CDR2 SASEGT. The ends were cut back, 2 bases at V and 2 bases at J, with 16 bases in the middle. The CDR3 covers 17 residues. CDR3 amino acids: CASSEPPTRGTKNIQYF. CDR3 nucleotides: TGTGCCAGCAGTGAACCACCCACTAGGGGAACCAAAAACATTCAGTACTTC.

There are a few counts of this clonotype. The chain combines TRBV4-1 with TRBJ2-1, with a tentative D call TRBD1 (5 bases). V lost 3 bases to trimming and J lost 2 bases, with 14 bases between them. The CDR3 consists of 16 residues. The V gene's germline CDR1 is MGHRA and CDR2 YSYEKL. The DNA of the CDR3 is TGCGCCAGCAGCCACCCAACAGGTGCTACCTACAATGAGCAGTTCTTC. Amino acids: CASSHPTGATYNEQFF.

V gene TRBV10-3 combines with J gene TRBJ2-1; unclear D gene. The DNA end lines up better with TRBJ2-5; the J call may be wrong. Germline V gene data show CDR1 as ENHRY and CDR2 as SYGVKD. The CDR3 runs 12 residues. The CDR3 DNA reads TGTGCCATCACGGGCGAGGACGAGACCCAGTACTTC. Its translation is CAITGEDETQYF.

The rearrangement joins TRBV9 to TRBJ2-4, with D uncertain. Trimming took off 2 bases at V and 1 base at J, with 7 bases between the two ends. Per germline, CDR1 SGDLS and CDR2 YYNGEE. The CDR3 has 14 amino acids. The CDR3 nucleotides are TGTGCCAGCAGCGTCGAAGGGGCCAAAAACATTCAGTACTTC. Protein product: CASSVEGAKNIQYF.

This clonotype came up a few times. This chain joins TRBV28 and TRBJ1-3; maybe TRBD1 (5 bases). V lost 6 bases and J 0 bases, leaving 15 bases between the germline ends. Germline V gene data show CDR1 as MDHEN and CDR2 as SYDVKM. The CDR3 is 16 amino acids. For the CDR3, the DNA is TGTGCCAGCAGCGAGGCCCAGGGTAGCTCTGGAAACACCATATATTTT. Encoded protein: CASSEAQGSSGNTIYF.

The table lists this clonotype with a few counts. The genes are TRBV27 and TRBJ1-3; D may be TRBD1 (5 bases). The length of the CDR3 is 17 residues. CDR1 is MNHEY, CDR2 SMNVEV, per germline (reference sequence). V lost 6 bases and J lost 0, with 18 bases in between. DNA of the CDR3: TGTGCCAGCAGCTCATCCCAGGGACGGCCCTCTGGAAACACCATATATTTT. Its translation is CASSSSQGRPSGNTIYF.

In its sample, this clonotype was seen a few times. Germline and junction disagree at one end, which may indicate a read error. Written as DNA, the CDR3 is TGTGCCAGCAGCCAAGGGGTATATCAGCGTATCTTCTTC. Amino acid sequence: CASSQGVYQRIFF. The rearrangement links TRBV3-1 to TRBJ2-5; D is ambiguous. Germline values: CDR1 LGHDT, CDR2 YNNKEL (reference sequence). The CDR3 is made up of 13 amino acids.

This clonotype was seen a handful of times. The chain combines TRBV12-3 or TRBV12-4 with TRBJ2-5, with TRBD1 matching 10 bases. The ends lost 8 bases at V and 5 bases at J; junction bases unmatched: 11. The CDR3 sequence is 15 residues long. The CDR3: CASGARTGGTETQYF. As DNA, the CDR3 is TGTGCCAGCGGAGCTCGGACAGGGGGTACGGAGACCCAGTACTTC.

J is TRBJ2-5 and V is TRBV4-2, with D possibly being TRBD2 (5 bases). Germline CDR1 LGHNA, CDR2 YNFKEQ. The CDR3 is 15 residues long. V was trimmed by 0 bases and J by 5 bases, leaving 13 bases between them. This CDR3 reads CASSQEVARYETQYF. The CDR3, as DNA: TGTGCCAGCAGCCAAGAAGTAGCGAGGTATGAGACCCAGTACTTC.

This chain links TRBV6-6 with TRBJ2-5, with 9 positions matching TRBD1. The V and J ends lost 7 bases and 5 bases, in that order; junction bases with no gene match: 8. The V gene's germline CDR1 is MNHNY and CDR2 SVGAGI (reference sequence). The CDR3 spans 14 residues. DNA for the CDR3: TGTGCCAGCAACACAGGTGGACAGGGGGAGACCCAGTACTTC. Protein: CASNTGGQGETQYF.

This clonotype has a handful of counts. The chain joins TRBV10-3 to TRBJ2-1; 9 nucleotides align to TRBD2. Per the germline V gene, CDR1 is ENHRY and CDR2 is SYGVKD. After removal of 0 bases from V and 6 bases from J, the junction contained 6 bases not matched to a gene. The CDR3 contains 16 residues. The DNA for the CDR3 is TGTGCCATCAGTGAGTCTGTGTCTAGCGGGGCCAATGAGCAGTTCTTC. Its protein product is CAISESVSSGANEQFF.

The chain recombines TRBV6-5 with TRBJ2-5, with a tentative D call TRBD2 (5 bases). This CDR3 has 14 residues. Germline loops: CDR1 MNHEY, CDR2 SVGAGI. V was pared by 3 bases and J by 0 bases, with 8 bases between. CDR3 DNA sequence: TGTGCCAGCAGTTATCGGGGATACCAAGAGACCCAGTACTTC. As protein: CASSYRGYQETQYF.

The count of this clonotype is one. The chain has TRBV7-9 and TRBJ1-3, with D perhaps TRBD1 (5 bases). V lost 5 bases, J lost 8 bases, and 13 bases lay in between. This CDR3 has 13 amino acids. Germline CDR1 and CDR2: SEHNR and FQNEAQ (reference sequence). The CDR3 bases are TGTGCCAGCAGCCTCAGGGCGCTGGACACCATATATTTT. Protein sequence: CASSLRALDTIYF.

The chain couples TRBV7-2 to TRBJ2-1; D is uncertain. V was cut by 3 bases and J by 2 bases, with 11 bases left in between. Germline V gene lookup returns CDR1 SGHTA and CDR2 FQGNSA. The CDR3 totals 15 residues. DNA for the CDR3: TGTGCCAGCAGCTTGGACCGCTTAACCTACAATGAGCAGTTCTTC. Encoded protein: CASSLDRLTYNEQFF. The full variable domain, in which reference TRBV7-2 and TRBJ2-1 provide the parts outside the CDR3, is GAGVSQSPSNKVTEKGKDVELRCDPISGHTALYWYRQSLGQGLEFLIYFQGNSAPDKSGLPSDRFSAERTGGSVSTLTIQRTQQEDSAVYLCASSLDRLTYNEQFFGPGTRLTVL.

This chain uses TRBV12-5 with TRBJ1-1; D is unresolved. The CDR3 is made up of 14 amino acids. Germline CDR1 LGHNT, CDR2 FRNRAP. Trimming left V 1 base short and J 10 bases short, with 16 bases between. The CDR3 here is CASGLAGLLSGAFF. The CDR3 DNA follows: TGTGCTAGTGGTTTGGCGGGCCTCCTGAGTGGAGCTTTCTTT.

This clonotype was picked up a small number of times. V and J are TRBV5-6 and TRBJ2-1, with D perhaps assigned TRBD1 or TRBD2 (5 bases each). Deletions cut 2 bases from V and 2 bases from J, with 11 bases between. The CDR3 consists of 15 residues. Germline V gene lookup returns CDR1 SGHDT and CDR2 YYEEEE. The CDR3 DNA reads TGTGCCAGCAGCTTCGGGACGCACCCCTACAATGAGCAGTTCTTC. It encodes CASSFGTHPYNEQFF. Full variable domain (remainder filled in from reference TRBV5-6 and TRBJ2-1): DAGVTQSPTHLIKTRGQQVTLRCSPKSGHDTVSWYQQALGQGPQFIFQYYEEEERQRGNFPDRFSGHQFPNYSSELNVNALLLGDSALYLCASSFGTHPYNEQFFGPGTRLTVL.